Presented here are 22 T cell receptor beta chains from one specimen sequenced in a study of vaccination effects on CD4 cells after COVID-19. Assay used: immunoSEQ multiplex PCR; TCRdb lists only in-frame clones, some missing. Here the sample spans 50,000 to 65,000 clones, just under 80% being singletons. Their antigens remain unidentified. Antigen-specific CD4+ T cell clonotypes were called by their expansion after viral peptide-pool culture in ViraFEST. Isolation of CD4+ T cells took place after less than twelve days of culture. Among the vaccine recipients, none had a prior SARS-CoV-2 infection, and nucleocapsid antibodies were negative. The source material was CD4+ T cells from PBMCs cultured with HCoV-OC43 spike peptides, sampled before COVID-19 vaccination. Subset of the sample: HCoV-OC43 spike overlapping peptide pool stimulation. Receptors were obtained from a human donor who received a COVID-19 vaccine.

As DNA, the CDR3 is TGTGCCAGCAGGGTTGGAGGGGGTAATGAAAAACTGTTTTTT. Translated: CASRVGGGNEKLFF. The rearrangement joins TRBV6-5 to TRBJ1-4; D is perhaps TRBD1 (6 bases). Germline-derived CDR1 and CDR2 are MNHEY and SVGAGI. V lost 6 bases, J lost 4 bases, and 12 bases lay in between. The CDR3 runs to 14 residues.

The gene calls are TRBV20-1 and TRBJ2-1, with D unresolved. The germline V gene has CDR1 DFQATT and CDR2 SNEGSKA (reference sequence). The CDR3 sequence is 14 residues long. The ends were cut back, 3 bases at V and 0 bases at J, with 9 bases in the middle. CDR3 amino acids: CSASLPSSYNEQFF. CDR3 in DNA: TGCAGTGCTAGTCTTCCTAGCTCCTACAATGAGCAGTTCTTC.

The rearrangement uses TRBV30 and TRBJ1-6; perhaps TRBD1 as D (6 bases). The V end was cut by 4 bases, the J end by 7 bases, with 14 bases between. Germline CDR1 GTSNPN, CDR2 SVGIG (reference sequence). The CDR3 is 14 residues long. The DNA of the CDR3 is TGTGCCTGGATATCACGAGGGGGGAATTCACCCCTCCACTTT. Its translation: CAWISRGGNSPLHF.

The chain employs TRBV14 and TRBJ2-2; tentative D call: TRBD1 (5 bases). The CDR3 loop spans 15 amino acids. Per germline, CDR1 SGHDN and CDR2 FVKESK. Trimming stripped 5 bases from V and 6 bases from J, with 16 bases between. DNA of the CDR3: TGTGCCAGCAGCGCACAGGCTAAGATACCCGGGGAGCTGTTTTTT. Translation gives CASSAQAKIPGELFF.

V gene TRBV25-1 combines with J gene TRBJ1-6, with a possible D match to TRBD1 (5 bases). CDR1 is MGHDK and CDR2 is SYGVNS in the germline V gene. The CDR3 is 13 residues long. Trimming left V 4 bases short and J 8 bases short, with 9 bases between. The CDR3 sequence is CASSAQVDSPLHF. The CDR3 bases are TGTGCCAGCAGTGCACAGGTCGATTCACCCCTCCACTTT.

Concerning this clone: Germline and junction disagree at one end, which may indicate a read error. V gene TRBV6-5 combines with J gene TRBJ1-6; D not resolved. This CDR3 is 15 amino acids long. Germline values: CDR1 MNHEY, CDR2 SVGAGI. The CDR3 here is CASSNSGTNWSPLHF. The CDR3 DNA follows: TGTGCCAGCAGTAACTCGGGAACTAATTGGTCACCCCTCCACTTT.

The CDR3 region has the DNA TGTGCCAGCAGTCTCCCGCAGAGCCATAGCTCTGGAAACACCATATATTTT. Protein: CASSLPQSHSSGNTIYF. The rearrangement joins TRBV6-6 to TRBJ1-3, with D unclear. CDR1 and CDR2 (germline): MNHNY, SVGAGI (reference sequence). The CDR3 contains 17 residues. The V end was cut by 5 bases, the J end by 0 bases, with 17 bases between.

The V gene is TRBV2, the J gene TRBJ2-3; no clear D. The CDR3 runs 15 residues. Trimming pared 10 bases from V and 6 bases from J, leaving 23 bases between. Per germline, CDR1 SNHLY and CDR2 FYNNEI. CDR3 amino acids: CATRPVGNSRDTQYF. DNA for the CDR3: TGTGCCACCCGTCCGGTGGGGAACTCCAGGGATACGCAGTATTTT.

The J gene is TRBJ1-5, the V gene TRBV30; D is unclear. Trimming cost V 5 bases and J 4 bases, with 9 bases left between them. Germline CDR1 GTSNPN, CDR2 SVGIG (reference sequence). The length of the CDR3 is 12 residues. The CDR3 here is CAWEAENQPQHF. The CDR3 DNA reads as TGTGCCTGGGAGGCAGAAAATCAGCCCCAGCATTTT.

The chain carries TRBV6-5 and TRBJ2-3; 9 bases fit TRBD1. Germline V gene sequence: CDR1 MNHEY, CDR2 SVGAGI. V dropped 6 bases and J dropped 6; count of bases not matched to a gene: 10. This CDR3 has 15 residues. CDR3 region: CASSEWTGVMDTQYF. In DNA, the CDR3 is TGTGCCAGCAGCGAGTGGACAGGGGTAATGGATACGCAGTATTTT.

This clone was detected a few times. The chain joins TRBV5-6 to TRBJ1-4; weak D call: TRBD1 (5 bases). The CDR3 sequence is 12 residues long. Trimming shortened V by 3 bases and J by 11 bases, and 11 bases separated the two germline ends. Germline values: CDR1 SGHDT, CDR2 YYEEEE. In nucleotides, the CDR3 is TGTGCCAGCAGCTACTCGACAGATAAACTGTTTTTT. Translated: CASSYSTDKLFF.

This clone was detected only a few times. The J gene is TRBJ1-6, the V gene TRBV5-1; D gene unclear. Germline V gene data show CDR1 as SGHRS and CDR2 as YFSETQ. With 5 bases removed from V and 5 bases from J, the gap between germline ends came to 11 bases. The length of the CDR3 is 14 residues. The DNA for the CDR3 is TGCGCCAGCAGAGCCGACGGGGATAATTCACCCCTCCACTTT. This encodes CASRADGDNSPLHF.

This clone was observed a handful of times. The chain couples TRBV7-9 to TRBJ1-1, with 9 bases fitting TRBD1. The CDR3 runs to 15 residues. The germline V gene has CDR1 SEHNR and CDR2 FQNEAQ (reference sequence). With 4 bases clipped from V and 1 base from J, the junction kept 4 bases outside the gene matches. DNA of the CDR3: TGTGCCAGCAGCTCAAGGACAGGGGCGAACACTGAAGCTTTCTTT. Its protein is CASSSRTGANTEAFF.

This chain joins TRBV6-5 and TRBJ1-6; tentative D call: TRBD1 (5 bases). CDR3 length: 13 amino acids. V lost 6 bases to trimming and J lost 8 bases, with 11 bases between them. Germline V gene lookup returns CDR1 MNHEY and CDR2 SVGAGI. The CDR3 sequence: CASRSGRHSPLHF. CDR3 sequence (DNA): TGTGCCAGCAGATCGGGACGGCATTCACCCCTCCACTTT.

The CDR3 region is CASSGLAGFQETQYF. DNA for the CDR3: TGCGCCAGCAGCGGTCTAGCGGGGTTCCAAGAGACCCAGTACTTC. The gene calls are TRBV5-1 and TRBJ2-5; 9 positions match TRBD2. This CDR3 is built from 15 residues. The junction had 5 bases not matched to a gene; V was cut back by 4 bases and J by 1 base. The germline gives CDR1 SGHRS, CDR2 YFSETQ.

J is TRBJ1-4 and V is TRBV28; TRBD1 agrees at 8 bases. Trimming took 6 bases from V and 7 from J; bases not matched to a gene: 7. Germline values: CDR1 MDHEN, CDR2 SYDVKM. The CDR3 covers 14 residues. Here the CDR3 reads CASSQGQALEKLFF. CDR3 sequence (DNA): TGTGCCAGCAGCCAGGGACAGGCCCTTGAAAAACTGTTTTTT.

V gene TRBV24-1 combines with J gene TRBJ1-1; 8 positions match TRBD1. The CDR3 is 17 residues long. Germline CDR1 and CDR2: KGHDR and SFDVKD. V dropped 0 bases and J dropped 6; count of bases not matched to a gene: 11. The CDR3 protein is CATSDLEDRDGLSEAFF. CDR3 bases: TGTGCCACCAGTGATTTGGAGGACAGGGATGGATTGTCTGAAGCTTTCTTT.

The chain carries TRBV6-2 or TRBV6-3 and TRBJ1-1; D is unresolved. V was cut by 2 bases and J by 0 bases, with 10 bases left in between. The CDR3 spans 15 residues. CDR1 is MNHEY, CDR2 SVGEGT, per germline. CDR3 sequence: CASSYIGSMNTEAFF. CDR3 DNA: TGTGCCAGCAGTTACATCGGCAGTATGAACACTGAAGCTTTCTTT.

The rearrangement uses TRBV2 and TRBJ1-5; no reliable D call. The CDR3 length is 16 residues. Per the germline V gene, CDR1 is SNHLY and CDR2 is FYNNEI. V lost 2 bases to trimming and J lost 0 bases, with 11 bases between them. The CDR3 here is CASSERQGGSNQPQHF. The CDR3 bases are TGTGCCAGCAGTGAACGTCAAGGCGGTAGCAATCAGCCCCAGCATTTT.

This clone was seen just once. The V call is TRBV9, the J call TRBJ2-1; no definite D call. The ends were cut back, 0 bases at V and 6 bases at J, with 7 bases in the middle. This CDR3 is built from 13 residues. The V gene's germline CDR1 is SGDLS and CDR2 YYNGEE. The CDR3 coding sequence is TGTGCCAGCAGCGTAGAGGCCGTCAATGAGCAGTTCTTC. Protein product: CASSVEAVNEQFF.

This clone is a singleton in its sample. The chain employs TRBV5-5 and TRBJ2-7; possible D gene TRBD1, 6 bases. The length of the CDR3 is 14 residues. Germline CDR1 is SGHKS and CDR2 is YYEKEE (reference sequence). V was clipped by 4 bases and J by 6 bases, with 17 bases between them. The CDR3 spells CASSLGTGPPEQYV. CDR3 nucleotides: TGTGCCAGCAGCCTGGGCACAGGGCCCCCCGAGCAGTACGTC.

The rearrangement joins TRBV6-5 to TRBJ2-5; D is perhaps TRBD1 (5 bases). V shed 11 bases and J shed 5 bases, with 15 bases lying between them. CDR3 size: 12 residues. The germline V gene has CDR1 MNHEY and CDR2 SVGAGI. CDR3 residues: CAGSGNRETQYF. DNA of the CDR3: TGTGCCGGGTCAGGGAACCGGGAGACCCAGTACTTC.